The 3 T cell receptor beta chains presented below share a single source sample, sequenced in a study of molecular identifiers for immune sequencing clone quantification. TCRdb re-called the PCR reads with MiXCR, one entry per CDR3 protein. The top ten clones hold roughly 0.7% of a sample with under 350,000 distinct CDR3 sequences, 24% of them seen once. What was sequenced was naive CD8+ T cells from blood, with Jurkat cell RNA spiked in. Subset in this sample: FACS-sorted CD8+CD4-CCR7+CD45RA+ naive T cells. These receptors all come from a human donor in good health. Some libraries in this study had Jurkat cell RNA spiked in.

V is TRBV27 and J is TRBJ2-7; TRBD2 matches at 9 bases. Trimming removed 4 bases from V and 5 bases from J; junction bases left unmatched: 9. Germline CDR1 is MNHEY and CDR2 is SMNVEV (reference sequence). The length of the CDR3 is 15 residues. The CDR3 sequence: CASSYLAGRSDEQYF. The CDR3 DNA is TGTGCCAGCAGTTATCTAGCGGGAAGGTCTGACGAGCAGTACTTC.

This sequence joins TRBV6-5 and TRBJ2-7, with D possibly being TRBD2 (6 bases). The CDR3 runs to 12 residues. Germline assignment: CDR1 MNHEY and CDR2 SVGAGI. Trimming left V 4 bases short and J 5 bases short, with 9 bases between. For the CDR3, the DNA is TGTGCCAGCAGTTGGGGAGGAAACGAGCAGTACTTC. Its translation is CASSWGGNEQYF.

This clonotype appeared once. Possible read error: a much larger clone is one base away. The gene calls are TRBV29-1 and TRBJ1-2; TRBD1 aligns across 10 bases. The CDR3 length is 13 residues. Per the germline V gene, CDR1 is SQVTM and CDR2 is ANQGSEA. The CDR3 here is CGVDGTGAVSYTF. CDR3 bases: TGCGGCGTTGACGGGACAGGGGCAGTCAGCTACACCTTC.